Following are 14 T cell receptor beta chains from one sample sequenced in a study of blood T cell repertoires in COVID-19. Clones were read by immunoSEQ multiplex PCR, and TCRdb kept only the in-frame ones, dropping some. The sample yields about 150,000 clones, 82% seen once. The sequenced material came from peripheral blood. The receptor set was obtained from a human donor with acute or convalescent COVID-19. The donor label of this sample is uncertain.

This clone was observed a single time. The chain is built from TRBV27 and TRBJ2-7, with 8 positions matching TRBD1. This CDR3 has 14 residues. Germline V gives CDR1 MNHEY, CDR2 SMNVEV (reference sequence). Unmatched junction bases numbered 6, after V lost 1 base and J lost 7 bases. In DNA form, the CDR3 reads TGTGCCAGCAGTTTATTCTGGCAGGGGGCGGAGCAGTACTTC. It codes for CASSLFWQGAEQYF.

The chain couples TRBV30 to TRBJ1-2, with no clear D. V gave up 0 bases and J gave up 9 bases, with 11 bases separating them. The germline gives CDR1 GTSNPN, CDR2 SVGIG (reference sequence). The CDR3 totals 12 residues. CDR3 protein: CAWSVFAVSYTF. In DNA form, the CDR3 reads TGTGCCTGGAGTGTCTTTGCAGTGAGCTACACCTTC.

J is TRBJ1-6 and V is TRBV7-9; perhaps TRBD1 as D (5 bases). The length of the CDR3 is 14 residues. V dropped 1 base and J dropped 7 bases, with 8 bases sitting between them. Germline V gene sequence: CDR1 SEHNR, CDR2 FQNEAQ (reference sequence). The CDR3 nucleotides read TGTGCCAGCAGCTTAGAGGGGCCCAATTCACCCCTCCACTTT. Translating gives CASSLEGPNSPLHF.

CDR3 amino acids: CASSPTGGNGYTF. As DNA, the CDR3 is TGTGCCAGCAGTCCTACAGGGGGCAATGGCTACACCTTC. The rearrangement joins TRBV6-5 to TRBJ1-2; TRBD1 aligns across 9 bases. Trimming cost V 5 bases and J 6 bases; bases outside gene matches: 4. The CDR3 sequence is 13 residues long. Germline V CDR1 and CDR2: MNHEY, SVGAGI.

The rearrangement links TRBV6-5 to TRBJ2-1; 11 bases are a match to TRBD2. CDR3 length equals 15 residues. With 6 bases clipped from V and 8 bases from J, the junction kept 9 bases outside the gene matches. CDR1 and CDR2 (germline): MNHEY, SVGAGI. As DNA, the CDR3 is TGTGCCAGCAGGGGCAGTAGCGGGGGGGCCCATGAGCAGTTCTTC. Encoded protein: CASRGSSGGAHEQFF.

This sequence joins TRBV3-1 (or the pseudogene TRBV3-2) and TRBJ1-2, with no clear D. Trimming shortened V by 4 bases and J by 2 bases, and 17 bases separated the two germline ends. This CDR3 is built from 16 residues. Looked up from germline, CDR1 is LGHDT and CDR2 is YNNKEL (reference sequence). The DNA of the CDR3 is TGTGCCAGCAGCCGTATCGAGGGTAGCGTGAACTATGGCTACACCTTC. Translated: CASSRIEGSVNYGYTF.

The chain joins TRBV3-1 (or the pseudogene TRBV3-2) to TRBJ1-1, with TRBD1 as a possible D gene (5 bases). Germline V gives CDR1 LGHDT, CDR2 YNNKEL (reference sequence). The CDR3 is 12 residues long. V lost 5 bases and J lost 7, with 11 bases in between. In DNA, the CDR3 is TGTGCCAGCAGCAGCCAGGGATTTGAAGCTTTCTTT. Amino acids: CASSSQGFEAFF.

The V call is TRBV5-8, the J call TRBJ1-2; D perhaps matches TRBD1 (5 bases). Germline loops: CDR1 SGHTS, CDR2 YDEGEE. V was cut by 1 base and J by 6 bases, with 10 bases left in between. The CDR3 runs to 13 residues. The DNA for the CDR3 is TGTGCCAGCAGCTTGTTGGAGGGGAATGGCTACACCTTC. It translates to CASSLLEGNGYTF.

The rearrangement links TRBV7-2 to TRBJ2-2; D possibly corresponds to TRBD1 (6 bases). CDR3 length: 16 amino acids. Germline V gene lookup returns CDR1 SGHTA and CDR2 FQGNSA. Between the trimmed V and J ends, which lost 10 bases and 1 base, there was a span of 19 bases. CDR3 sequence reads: CATLRSTGLNTGELFF. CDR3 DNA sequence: TGTGCCACCCTGAGGAGTACAGGGTTGAACACCGGGGAGCTGTTTTTT.

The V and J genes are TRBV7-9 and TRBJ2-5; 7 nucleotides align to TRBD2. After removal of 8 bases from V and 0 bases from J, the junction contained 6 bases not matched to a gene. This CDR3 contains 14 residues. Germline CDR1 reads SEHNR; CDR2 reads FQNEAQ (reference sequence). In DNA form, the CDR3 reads TGTGCCAGCGGGAGGGTCGGGAACCAAGAGACCCAGTACTTC. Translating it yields CASGRVGNQETQYF.

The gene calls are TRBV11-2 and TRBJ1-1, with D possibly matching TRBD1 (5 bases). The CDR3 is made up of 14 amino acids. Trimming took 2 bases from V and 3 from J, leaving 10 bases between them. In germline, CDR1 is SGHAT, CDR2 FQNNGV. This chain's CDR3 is CASSLSGQYTEAFF. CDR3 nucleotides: TGTGCCAGCAGCTTATCAGGGCAATACACTGAAGCTTTCTTT.

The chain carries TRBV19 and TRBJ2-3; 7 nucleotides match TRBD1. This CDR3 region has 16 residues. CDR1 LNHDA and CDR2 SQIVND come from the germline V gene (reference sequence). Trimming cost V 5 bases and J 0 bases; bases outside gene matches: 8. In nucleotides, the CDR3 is TGTGCCAGTAGTTTAGGACAGGCCCCTAGCACAGATACGCAGTATTTT. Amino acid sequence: CASSLGQAPSTDTQYF.

For the CDR3, the DNA is TGTGCCAGCAGCCCTTCTCAGGCGTACCAAGAGACCCAGTACTTC. Translated: CASSPSQAYQETQYF. The chain couples TRBV7-6 to TRBJ2-5; D remains unclear. V was clipped by 5 bases and J by 0 bases, with 13 bases between them. CDR1 is SGHVS and CDR2 is FNYEAQ in the germline V gene. The CDR3 loop spans 15 amino acids.

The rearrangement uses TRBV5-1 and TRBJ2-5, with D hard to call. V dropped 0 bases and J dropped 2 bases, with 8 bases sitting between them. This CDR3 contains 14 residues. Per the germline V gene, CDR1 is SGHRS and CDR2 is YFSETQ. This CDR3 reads CASSLEPSQETQYF. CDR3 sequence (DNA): TGCGCCAGCAGCTTGGAGCCATCTCAAGAGACCCAGTACTTC. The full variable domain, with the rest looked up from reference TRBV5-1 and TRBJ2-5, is KAGVTQTPRYLIKTRGQQVTLSCSPISGHRSVSWYQQTPGQGLQFLFEYFSETQRNKGNFPGRFSGRQFSNSRSEMNVSTLELGDSALYLCASSLEPSQETQYFGPGTRLLVL.